These 25 T cell receptor beta chains were all obtained from the same sample, sequenced in a study of blood T cell repertoires in COVID-19. Here immunoSEQ multiplex PCR was the method, and the copy in TCRdb shows in-frame clones only, minus some. The sample has over 90,000 clones, about 72% seen once. The sample consisted of peripheral blood. These receptors were taken from a man between 60 and 75 years old with active or convalescent COVID-19.

This clone was observed a single time. The sample holds other DNA sequences that translate to the same CDR3. CDR3 sequence (DNA): TGTGCCAGCAGCGTAGGAGCAGGGCCCACTGAAGCTTTCTTT. Translation: CASSVGAGPTEAFF. The genes are TRBV9 and TRBJ1-1; tentative D call: TRBD1 (5 bases). This CDR3 comprises 14 residues. The germline V and J ends were trimmed by 0 bases and 4 bases, with 10 bases remaining between them. The germline gives CDR1 SGDLS, CDR2 YYNGEE.

This clone has just a few counts. The V and J genes are TRBV28 and TRBJ1-3; D may be TRBD1 (6 bases). Between the trimmed V and J ends, which lost 3 bases and 1 base, there was a span of 10 bases. Germline CDR1 MDHEN, CDR2 SYDVKM. CDR3 length equals 15 residues. Written as DNA, the CDR3 is TGTGCCAGCAGTTTGCGACAGGAGTCTGGAAACACCATATATTTT. This gives the protein CASSLRQESGNTIYF. Variable domain in full (rest from reference TRBV28 and TRBJ1-3): DVKVTQSSRYLVKRTGEKVFLECVQDMDHENMFWYRQDPGLGLRLIYFSYDVKMKEKGDIPEGYSVSREKKERFSLILESASTNQTSMYLCASSLRQESGNTIYFGEGSWLTVV.

The chain combines TRBV7-2 with TRBJ1-1; 8 bases match TRBD1. The length of the CDR3 is 13 residues. V trimming: 10 bases; J trimming: 0 bases; junction bases outside the gene matches: 4. CDR1 is SGHTA, CDR2 FQGNSA, per germline. The CDR3 DNA reads TGTGCCACCCGACAGGGGATGAACACTGAAGCTTTCTTT. The encoded protein is CATRQGMNTEAFF.

This chain links TRBV6-2 or TRBV6-3 with TRBJ2-7, with 8 nucleotides matching TRBD1. CDR3 length: 15 amino acids. The ends lost 6 bases at V and 6 bases at J; junction bases unmatched: 13. Germline CDR1 and CDR2: MNHEY and SVGEGT. CDR3 coding DNA: TGTGCCAGCAGCTCCCGTACCTGGACAGGGCGCGAGCAGTACGTC. It yields the protein CASSSRTWTGREQYV.

The chain is built from TRBV13 and TRBJ1-2; D perhaps matches TRBD1 (6 bases). V lost 3 bases, J lost 4 bases, and 12 bases lay in between. Germline V gene sequence: CDR1 PRHDT, CDR2 FYEKMQ (reference sequence). CDR3 length equals 14 residues. CDR3 loop: CASSLSSQGYGYTF. The CDR3 region has the DNA TGTGCCAGCAGCTTGTCTTCACAGGGCTATGGCTACACCTTC.

The chain has TRBV19 and TRBJ2-1; TRBD2 matches at 8 bases. CDR3 size: 16 residues. The V and J ends lost 5 bases and 5 bases, in that order; junction bases with no gene match: 11. Germline CDR1 LNHDA, CDR2 SQIVND (reference sequence). This CDR3 is CASSDPRGGQNNEQFF. The CDR3 DNA reads as TGTGCCAGTAGTGACCCCCGGGGGGGGCAGAACAATGAGCAGTTCTTC. Full variable domain (outside the CDR3, taken from reference TRBV19 and TRBJ2-1): DGGITQSPKYLFRKEGQNVTLSCEQNLNHDAMYWYRQDPGQGLRLIYYSQIVNDFQKGDIAEGYSVSREKKESFPLTVTSAQKNPTAFYLCASSDPRGGQNNEQFFGPGTRLTVL.

The sample holds one count of this clone. J is TRBJ1-3 and V is TRBV30, with D perhaps TRBD1 (6 bases). Germline V CDR1 and CDR2: GTSNPN, SVGIG (reference sequence). CDR3 length: 14 residues. V was trimmed by 4 bases and J by 0 bases, leaving 10 bases between them. This CDR3 is CAWTEGDSGNTIYF. The CDR3 region has the DNA TGTGCCTGGACCGAGGGGGACTCTGGAAACACCATATATTTT.

In nucleotides, the CDR3 is TGTGCCAGCAGTTTAGGCAGGGGTTTCATGAACACTGAAGCTTTCTTT. Protein sequence: CASSLGRGFMNTEAFF. The chain joins TRBV28 to TRBJ1-1, with a tentative D call TRBD1 (6 bases). This CDR3 has 16 residues. V shed 2 bases and J shed 0 bases, with 13 bases lying between them. Germline V lookup: CDR1 MDHEN, CDR2 SYDVKM.

This rearrangement joins TRBV3-1 (or the pseudogene TRBV3-2) to TRBJ1-2; D is undetermined. CDR3 size: 14 residues. The V gene lost 4 bases and the J gene lost 5 bases, with 14 bases spanning the gap. The germline gives CDR1 LGHDT, CDR2 YNNKEL (reference sequence). The CDR3 DNA reads as TGTGCCAGCAGCCTGGGCCACCCTGGGTATGGCTACACCTTC. Its translation is CASSLGHPGYGYTF.

The chain couples TRBV28 to TRBJ2-5; TRBD1 aligns across 10 bases. The V segment lost 4 bases and the J segment 5 bases; nucleotides outside the gene matches: 7. The CDR3 has 15 residues. Germline lookup yields CDR1 MDHEN and CDR2 SYDVKM. CDR3 sequence reads: CASSSPGQGYETQYF. In DNA, the CDR3 is TGTGCCAGCAGTTCCCCGGGACAGGGGTACGAGACCCAGTACTTC.

The rearrangement joins TRBV7-2 to TRBJ1-1; TRBD1 is a possible D gene (5 bases). This CDR3 contains 14 residues. Deletions cut 3 bases from V and 4 bases from J, with 12 bases between. Per germline, CDR1 SGHTA and CDR2 FQGNSA. The CDR3 nucleotides are TGTGCCAGCAGCTTCAACACAGGACCCACTGAAGCTTTCTTT. Amino acid sequence: CASSFNTGPTEAFF.

This clone was found once. The rearrangement joins TRBV5-6 to TRBJ2-5; 7 bases agree with TRBD1. In germline, CDR1 is SGHDT, CDR2 YYEEEE. V lost 3 bases and J lost 5; bases outside the gene matches: 7. The CDR3 covers 14 residues. The CDR3 loop reads CASSSRQGLETQYF. The CDR3 coding sequence is TGTGCCAGCAGCTCCAGACAGGGATTGGAGACCCAGTACTTC.

The J gene is TRBJ2-5, the V gene TRBV18; D might be TRBD1 (6 bases). The CDR3 is 15 residues long. V was clipped by 1 base and J by 0 bases, with 9 bases between them. Germline CDR1 is KGHSH and CDR2 is LQKENI. Written as DNA, the CDR3 is TGTGCCAGCTCACCACTTTCAGGGGACCAAGAGACCCAGTACTTC. Translation: CASSPLSGDQETQYF.

This clone occurred a few times. This chain links TRBV27 with TRBJ1-2; D ambiguous. CDR3 length: 13 amino acids. V was pared by 6 bases and J by 4 bases, with 12 bases between. Looked up from germline, CDR1 is MNHEY and CDR2 is SMNVEV (reference sequence). The CDR3: CASRVHSGYGYTF. As DNA, the CDR3 is TGTGCCAGCAGGGTTCATTCGGGCTATGGCTACACCTTC.

This clone has only one observation. The J gene is TRBJ1-3, the V gene TRBV21-1; the table's TRBD1 call for D was not verified on the DNA. TRBV21-1 represents a pseudogene. The CDR3 sequence is 15 residues long. The CDR3 here is CASSERHRSGNTIYF. CDR3 nucleotide sequence: TGTGCCAGCAGCGAAAGACACCGGTCTGGAAACACCATATATTTT.

The chain recombines TRBV5-6 with TRBJ1-3, with unresolved D. The CDR3 length is 15 residues. V was pared by 4 bases and J by 8 bases, with 19 bases between. Germline lookup yields CDR1 SGHDT and CDR2 YYEEEE. In DNA, the CDR3 is TGTGCCAGCAGCCTCACGGACGGAGGTGGTGACACCATATATTTT. Translated: CASSLTDGGGDTIYF.

V usage is TRBV4-1 and J usage is TRBJ2-7; possibly TRBD2 for D (5 bases). V lost 0 bases to trimming and J lost 8 bases, with 20 bases between them. CDR3 length: 16 residues. CDR1 and CDR2 (germline): MGHRA, YSYEKL. CDR3 coding DNA: TGCGCCAGCAGCCAAGATGGATGGAGGAATGGGTACCAGCAGTACTTC. This translates into CASSQDGWRNGYQQYF.

The chain is built from TRBV9 and TRBJ2-3; D gene unclear. The germline gives CDR1 SGDLS, CDR2 YYNGEE. Trimming shortened V by 4 bases and J by 4 bases, and 4 bases separated the two germline ends. The CDR3 runs 11 residues. The CDR3 DNA reads TGTGCCAGCAGCACTTCAGATACGCAGTATTTT. Translation: CASSTSDTQYF.

V usage is TRBV27 and J usage is TRBJ2-1; 9 nucleotides line up with TRBD2. Germline CDR1 and CDR2: MNHEY and SMNVEV (reference sequence). This CDR3 has 18 amino acids. The J segment lost 5 bases and the V segment lost 6 bases, leaving 17 bases of the junction unmatched. CDR3 nucleotides: TGTGCCAGCAGCCCCGCCCCTCTCCTAGCGGGGTCAGACAATGAGCAGTTCTTC. This translates into CASSPAPLLAGSDNEQFF.

This chain links TRBV7-2 with TRBJ2-4; a possible D gene is TRBD1 (6 bases). Germline V gene lookup returns CDR1 SGHTA and CDR2 FQGNSA. The CDR3 spans 14 residues. V was clipped by 1 base and J by 8 bases, with 12 bases between them. The CDR3 spells CASSLVPRGDIQYF. In DNA form, the CDR3 reads TGTGCCAGCAGCTTAGTTCCCAGGGGTGACATTCAGTACTTC. The full variable domain, with the rest looked up from reference TRBV7-2 and TRBJ2-4, is GAGVSQSPSNKVTEKGKDVELRCDPISGHTALYWYRQSLGQGLEFLIYFQGNSAPDKSGLPSDRFSAERTGGSVSTLTIQRTQQEDSAVYLCASSLVPRGDIQYFGAGTRLSVL.

In this sample, this clone turned up once. The chain has TRBV24-1 and TRBJ1-5; 11 bases agree with TRBD1. After removal of 4 bases from V and 5 bases from J, the junction contained 3 bases not matched to a gene. The CDR3 spans 15 residues. In germline, CDR1 is KGHDR, CDR2 SFDVKD. CDR3 sequence (DNA): TGTGCCACCAGTGACCGGACAGGGGGCGATCAGCCCCAGCATTTT. It yields the protein CATSDRTGGDQPQHF.

This rearrangement joins TRBV27 to TRBJ1-1; D may be TRBD1 (5 bases). The ends were cut back, 2 bases at V and 5 bases at J, with 18 bases in the middle. Germline lookup yields CDR1 MNHEY and CDR2 SMNVEV (reference sequence). The CDR3 sequence is 16 residues long. The CDR3 region has the DNA TGTGCCAGCAGTTTACGGGGGAGGGGCCGGGAGACTGAAGCTTTCTTT. Its protein is CASSLRGRGRETEAFF.

The table lists this clone with a few counts. Other DNA sequences in this specimen translate into the identical CDR3. The chain is built from TRBV5-1 and TRBJ2-7, with D maybe TRBD1 (6 bases). In germline, CDR1 is SGHRS, CDR2 YFSETQ. The CDR3 has 12 residues. The germline V and J ends were trimmed by 2 bases and 3 bases, with 6 bases remaining between them. CDR3: CASSLQGYEQYF. DNA of the CDR3: TGCGCCAGCAGCTTACAGGGCTACGAGCAGTACTTC.

This CDR3 reads CASSSGTENSPLHF. CDR3 coding DNA: TGTGCCAGCAGTTCCGGGACAGAAAATTCACCCCTCCACTTT. V and J are TRBV3-1 (or the pseudogene TRBV3-2) and TRBJ1-6; 7 positions agree with TRBD1. The germline gives CDR1 LGHDT, CDR2 YNNKEL (reference sequence). The V and J ends lost 6 bases and 7 bases, in that order; junction bases with no gene match: 6. The length of the CDR3 is 14 residues.

This clone has more than one count but fewer than ten. The chain carries TRBV11-2 and TRBJ2-1; the match to TRBD2 covers 7 bases. Germline trimming cut 2 bases from V and 6 bases from J; bases unmatched to any gene: 4. Germline V gene lookup returns CDR1 SGHAT and CDR2 FQNNGV. The CDR3 runs to 14 residues. Written as DNA, the CDR3 is TGTGCCAGCAGCTTAAGCGGGAAGTTCAATGAGCAGTTCTTC. Translated, it gives CASSLSGKFNEQFF.